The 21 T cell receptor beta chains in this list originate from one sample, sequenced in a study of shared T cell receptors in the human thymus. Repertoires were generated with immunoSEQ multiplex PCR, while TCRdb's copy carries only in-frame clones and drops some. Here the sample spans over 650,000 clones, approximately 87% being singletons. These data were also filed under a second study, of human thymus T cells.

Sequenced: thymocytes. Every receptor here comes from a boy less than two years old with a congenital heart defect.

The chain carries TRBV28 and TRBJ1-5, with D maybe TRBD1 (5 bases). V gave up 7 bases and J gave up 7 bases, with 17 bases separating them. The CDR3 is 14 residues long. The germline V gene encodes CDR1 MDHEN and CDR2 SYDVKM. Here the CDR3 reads CASTTWQGRQPQHF. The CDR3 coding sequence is TGTGCCAGCACCACTTGGCAGGGAAGACAGCCCCAGCATTTT.

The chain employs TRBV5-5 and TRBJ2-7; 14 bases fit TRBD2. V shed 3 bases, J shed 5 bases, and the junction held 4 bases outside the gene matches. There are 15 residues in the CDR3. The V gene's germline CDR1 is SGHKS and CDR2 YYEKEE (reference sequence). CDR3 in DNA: TGTGCCAGCAGCTCCCCGGGACTAGCGGGAGACGAGCAGTACTTC. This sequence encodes CASSSPGLAGDEQYF.

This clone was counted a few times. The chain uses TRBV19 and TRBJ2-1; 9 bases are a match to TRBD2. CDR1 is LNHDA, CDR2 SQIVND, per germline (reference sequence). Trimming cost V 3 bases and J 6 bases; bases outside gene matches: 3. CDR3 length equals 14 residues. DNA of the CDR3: TGTGCCAGTAGTATCGGTAGCGGGGGCAATGAGCAGTTCTTC. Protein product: CASSIGSGGNEQFF.

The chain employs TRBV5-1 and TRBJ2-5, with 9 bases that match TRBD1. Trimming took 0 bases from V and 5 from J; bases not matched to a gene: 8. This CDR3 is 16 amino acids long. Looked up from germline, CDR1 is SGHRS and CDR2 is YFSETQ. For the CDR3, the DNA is TGCGCCAGCAGCTTGGGGACAGGGGTTCCGAGGGAGACCCAGTACTTC. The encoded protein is CASSLGTGVPRETQYF.

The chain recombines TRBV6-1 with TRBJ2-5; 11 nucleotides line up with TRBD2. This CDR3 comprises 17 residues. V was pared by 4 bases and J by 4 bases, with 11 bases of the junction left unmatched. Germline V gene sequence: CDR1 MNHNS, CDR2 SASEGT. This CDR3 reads CASSGKFGLAGPETQYF. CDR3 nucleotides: TGTGCCAGCAGTGGGAAATTCGGACTAGCGGGTCCAGAGACCCAGTACTTC.

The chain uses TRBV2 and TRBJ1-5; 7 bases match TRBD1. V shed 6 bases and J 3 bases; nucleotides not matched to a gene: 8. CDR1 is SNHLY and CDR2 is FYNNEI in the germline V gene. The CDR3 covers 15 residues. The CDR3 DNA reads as TGTGCCAGCAGAAACGCGACAGGGCCCAATCAGCCCCAGCATTTT. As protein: CASRNATGPNQPQHF.

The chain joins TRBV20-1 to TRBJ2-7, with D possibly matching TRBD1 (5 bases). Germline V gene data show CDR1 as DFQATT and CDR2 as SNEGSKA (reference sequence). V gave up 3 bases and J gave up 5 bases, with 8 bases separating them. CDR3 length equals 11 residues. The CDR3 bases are TGCAGTGCTAGGCAGGGAAACGAGCAGTACTTC. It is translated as CSARQGNEQYF.

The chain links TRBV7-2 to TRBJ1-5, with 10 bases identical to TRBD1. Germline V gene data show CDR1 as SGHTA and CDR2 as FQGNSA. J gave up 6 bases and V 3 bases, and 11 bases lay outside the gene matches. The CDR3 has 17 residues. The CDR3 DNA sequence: TGTGCCAGCAGCTTTAGAACCGGGACAGGGGTGCCTCAGCCCCAGCATTTT. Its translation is CASSFRTGTGVPQPQHF.

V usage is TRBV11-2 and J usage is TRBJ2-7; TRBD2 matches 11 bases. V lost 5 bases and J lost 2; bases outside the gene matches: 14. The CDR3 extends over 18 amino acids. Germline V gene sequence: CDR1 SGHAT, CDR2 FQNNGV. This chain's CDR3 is CASSPLKKTSGKTYEQYF. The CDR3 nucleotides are TGTGCCAGCAGCCCACTCAAGAAGACTAGCGGGAAGACCTACGAGCAGTACTTC. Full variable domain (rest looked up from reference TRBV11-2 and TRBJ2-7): EAGVAQSPRYKIIEKRQSVAFWCNPISGHATLYWYQQILGQGPKLLIQFQNNGVVDDSQLPKDRFSAERLKGVDSTLKIQPAKLEDSAVYLCASSPLKKTSGKTYEQYFGPGTRLTVT.

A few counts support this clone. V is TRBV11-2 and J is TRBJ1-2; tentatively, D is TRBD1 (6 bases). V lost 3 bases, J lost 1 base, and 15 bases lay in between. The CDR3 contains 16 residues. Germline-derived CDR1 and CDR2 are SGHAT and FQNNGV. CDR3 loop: CASSFIGGRINYGYTF. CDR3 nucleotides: TGTGCCAGCAGCTTTATAGGGGGTAGGATTAACTATGGCTACACCTTC.

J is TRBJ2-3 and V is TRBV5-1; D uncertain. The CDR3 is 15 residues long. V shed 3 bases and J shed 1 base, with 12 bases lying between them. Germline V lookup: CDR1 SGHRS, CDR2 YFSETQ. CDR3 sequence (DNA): TGCGCCAGCAGCTGGCCCCCCGCCTGCACAGATACGCAGTATTTT. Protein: CASSWPPACTDTQYF.

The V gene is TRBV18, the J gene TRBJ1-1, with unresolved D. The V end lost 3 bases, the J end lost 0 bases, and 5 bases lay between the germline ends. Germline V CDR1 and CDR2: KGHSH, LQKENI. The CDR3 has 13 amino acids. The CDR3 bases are TGTGCCAGCTCACCGGGCCTGAACACTGAAGCTTTCTTT. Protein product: CASSPGLNTEAFF.

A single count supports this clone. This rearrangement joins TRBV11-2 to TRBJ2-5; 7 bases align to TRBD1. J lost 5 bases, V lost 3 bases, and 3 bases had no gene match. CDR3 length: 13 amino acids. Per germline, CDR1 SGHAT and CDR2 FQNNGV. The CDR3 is CASSFDREETQYF. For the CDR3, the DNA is TGTGCCAGCAGCTTTGACAGGGAGGAGACCCAGTACTTC.

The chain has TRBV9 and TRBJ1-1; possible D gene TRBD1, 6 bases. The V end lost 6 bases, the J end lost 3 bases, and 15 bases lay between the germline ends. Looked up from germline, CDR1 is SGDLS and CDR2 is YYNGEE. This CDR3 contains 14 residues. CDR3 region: CASIPVRGHTEAFF. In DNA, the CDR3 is TGTGCCAGCATCCCCGTCAGGGGCCACACTGAAGCTTTCTTT.

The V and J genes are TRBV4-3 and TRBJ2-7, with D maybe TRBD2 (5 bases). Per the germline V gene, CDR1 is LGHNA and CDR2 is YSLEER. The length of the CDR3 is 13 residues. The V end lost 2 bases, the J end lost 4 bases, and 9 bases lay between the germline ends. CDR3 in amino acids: CASSQRGKYEQYF. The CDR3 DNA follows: TGCGCCAGCAGCCAAAGAGGGAAGTACGAGCAGTACTTC.

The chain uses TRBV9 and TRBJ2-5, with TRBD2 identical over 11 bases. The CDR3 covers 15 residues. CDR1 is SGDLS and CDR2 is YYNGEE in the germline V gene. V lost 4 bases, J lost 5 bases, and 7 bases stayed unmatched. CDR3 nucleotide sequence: TGTGCCAGCAGCCAAACTAGCGGGAGAGGGGAGACCCAGTACTTC. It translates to CASSQTSGRGETQYF.

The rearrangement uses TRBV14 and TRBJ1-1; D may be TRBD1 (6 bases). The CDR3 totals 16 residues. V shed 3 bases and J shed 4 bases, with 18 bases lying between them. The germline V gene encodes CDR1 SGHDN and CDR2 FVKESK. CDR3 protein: CASSHLTQGFRTEAFF. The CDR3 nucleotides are TGTGCCAGCAGCCACTTGACTCAGGGGTTCCGCACTGAAGCTTTCTTT. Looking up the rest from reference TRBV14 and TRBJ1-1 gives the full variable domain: EAGVTQFPSHSVIEKGQTVTLRCDPISGHDNLYWYRRVMGKEIKFLLHFVKESKQDESGMPNNRFLAERTGGTYSTLKVQPAELEDSGVYFCASSHLTQGFRTEAFFGQGTRLTVV.

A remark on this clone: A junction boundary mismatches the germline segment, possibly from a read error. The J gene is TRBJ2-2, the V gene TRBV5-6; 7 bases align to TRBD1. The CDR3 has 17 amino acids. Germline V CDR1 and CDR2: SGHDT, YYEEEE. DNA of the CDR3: TGTGCCAGCAGCCCCCCGGTACAGGGGCCGAACACCGGGGAGCTGTCTTTT. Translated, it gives CASSPPVQGPNTGELSF.

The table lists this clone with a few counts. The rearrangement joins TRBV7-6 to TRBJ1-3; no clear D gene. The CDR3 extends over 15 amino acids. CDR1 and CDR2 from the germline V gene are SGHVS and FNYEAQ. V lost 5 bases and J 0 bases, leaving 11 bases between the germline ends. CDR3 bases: TGTGCCAGCAGCCCGACTGAATACTCTGGAAACACCATATATTTT. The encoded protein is CASSPTEYSGNTIYF.

The CDR3 reads CASSGRLAGVPYEQYF. The DNA of the CDR3 is TGTGCCAGCAGCGGTCGACTAGCGGGAGTTCCCTACGAGCAGTACTTC. This rearrangement joins TRBV7-2 to TRBJ2-7; 12 positions agree with TRBD2. With V trimmed by 5 bases and J by 2 bases, 7 bases remained unmatched. The CDR3 runs 16 residues. Germline loops: CDR1 SGHTA, CDR2 FQGNSA.

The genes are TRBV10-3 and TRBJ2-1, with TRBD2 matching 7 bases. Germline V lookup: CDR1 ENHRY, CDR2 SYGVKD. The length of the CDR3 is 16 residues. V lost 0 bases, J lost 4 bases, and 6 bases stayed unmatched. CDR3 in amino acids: CAISESTLLAYNEQFF. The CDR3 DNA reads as TGTGCCATCAGTGAGTCGACTCTACTAGCGTACAATGAGCAGTTCTTC.